This is a list of T cell receptor beta chains from one sample in a study of beta chain features in type 1 diabetes. Data came from immunoSEQ multiplex PCR; TCRdb stores just in-frame clones and leaves some out. Here the sample spans 310,000 or so clones, around 8% being singletons. The material sequenced was central memory CD4+ T cells from blood. These receptors originate from a woman under 30 in good health. CDR3s include the opening cysteine and the closing phenylalanine or tryptophan. A D gene is named only where the DNA matches it firmly. Rows may omit the clone size; those that give it use once, few, many or a size class.

D: -; V: TRBV7-9; J: TRBJ2-2; size: few; DNA: TGTGCCAGCAGCGTGGGACAGAACACCGGGGAGCTGTTTTTT; CDR3: CASSVGQNTGELFF
D: -; V: TRBV29-1; J: TRBJ1-1; size: -; DNA: TGCAGCGTTGTCAGGGACACTGAAGCTTTCTTT; CDR3: CSVVRDTEAFF
D: TRBD1; V: TRBV6-1; J: TRBJ1-1; size: -; DNA: TGTGCCAGCATCAAAGGACAGGGTGGGAACACTGAAGCTTTCTTT; CDR3: CASIKGQGGNTEAFF
D: TRBD2; V: TRBV18; J: TRBJ2-1; size: -; DNA: TGTGCCAGCTCACCACTAGCGGGAGCGAACAATGAGCAGTTCTTC; CDR3: CASSPLAGANNEQFF
D: -; V: TRBV11-2; J: TRBJ2-1; size: -; DNA: TGTGCCAGCAGCTCAGCCCCCAATGAGCAGTTCTTC; CDR3: CASSSAPNEQFF
D: -; V: TRBV13; J: TRBJ1-3; size: -; DNA: TGTGCCAGCAGCCCCGCCCAGGCCTCTGGAAACACCATATATTTT; CDR3: CASSPAQASGNTIYF
D: -; V: TRBV6-5; J: TRBJ2-7; size: few; DNA: TGTGCCAGCAGTTACCACGGCTCCTACGAGCAGTACTTC; CDR3: CASSYHGSYEQYF
D: -; V: TRBV5-8; J: TRBJ2-7; size: -; DNA: TGTGCCAGCTTGACCGGGTCGGCCTCCTACGAGCAGTACTTC; CDR3: CASLTGSASYEQYF
D: TRBD2; V: TRBV4-2; J: TRBJ2-4; size: -; DNA: TGTGCCAGCAGCCAGATAGCGGGGCAGGGCGAAAACATTCAGTACTTC; CDR3: CASSQIAGQGENIQYF
D: -; V: TRBV5-6; J: TRBJ1-3; size: -; DNA: TGTGCCAGCAGCTTGGGACCCACCCGGGGAAACACCATATATTTT; CDR3: CASSLGPTRGNTIYF
D: -; V: TRBV18; J: TRBJ1-4; size: -; DNA: TGTGCCAGCTCACCAACGGACGGTGAAAAACTGTTTTTT; CDR3: CASSPTDGEKLFF
D: -; V: TRBV4-1; J: TRBJ2-1; size: -; DNA: TGCGCCAGCAGCCTAAGGGACGGACCCTACAATGAGCAGTTCTTC; CDR3: CASSLRDGPYNEQFF
D: -; V: TRBV6-6; J: TRBJ2-5; size: -; DNA: TGTGCCAGCAGCCGCAGGGCCTCCCAAGAGACCCAGTACTTC; CDR3: CASSRRASQETQYF
D: TRBD2; V: TRBV28; J: TRBJ2-1; size: -; DNA: TGTGCCAGCAGTCTAGCTAGCGGCAATGAGCAGTTCTTC; CDR3: CASSLASGNEQFF
D: TRBD1; V: TRBV27; J: TRBJ1-2; size: few; DNA: TGTGCCAGCAGTTTATACAACAGGGGGTATGGCTACACCTTC; CDR3: CASSLYNRGYGYTF
D: -; V: TRBV20-1; J: TRBJ2-1; size: -; DNA: TGCAGTGCTGCCCGGGACGGCAAGCAGTTCTTC; CDR3: CSAARDGKQFF
D: TRBD2; V: TRBV29-1; J: TRBJ2-1; size: many; DNA: TGCAGCGTTCCCCTAGCGGGACCTCACAATGAGCAGTTCTTC; CDR3: CSVPLAGPHNEQFF
D: -; V: TRBV5-1; J: TRBJ2-3; size: -; DNA: TGCGCCAGCAGCTTGTCTCCGGGAGCCATAGATACGCAGTATTTT; CDR3: CASSLSPGAIDTQYF
D: TRBD1; V: TRBV5-4; J: TRBJ2-5; size: -; DNA: TGTGCCAGCAAATCGACAGGGGGCGTCGAGACCCAGTACTTC; CDR3: CASKSTGGVETQYF
D: TRBD1; V: TRBV5-6; J: TRBJ1-1; size: -; DNA: TGTGCCAGCAGCTTACAGGGGTTCAGTATGGGCACTGAAGCTTTCTTT; CDR3: CASSLQGFSMGTEAFF
D: -; V: TRBV6-6; J: TRBJ2-2; size: -; DNA: TGTGCCAGCAGTTACGTGGCGGGGACCGGGGAGCTGTTTTTT; CDR3: CASSYVAGTGELFF
D: -; V: TRBV6-5; J: TRBJ1-2; size: -; DNA: TGTGCCAGCAGCTACAGCCGCTCAGCCTATGGCTACACCTTC; CDR3: CASSYSRSAYGYTF
D: -; V: TRBV5-1; J: TRBJ2-1; size: once; DNA: TGCGCCAGCAGCTTGGTGGGAATTGCCTACAATGAGCAGTTCTTC; CDR3: CASSLVGIAYNEQFF
D: -; V: TRBV28; J: TRBJ2-1; size: few; DNA: TGTGCCAGCAGTTTAGTCTCATCTGGCTCCTACAATGAGCAGTTCTTC; CDR3: CASSLVSSGSYNEQFF
D: -; V: TRBV28; J: TRBJ2-3; size: few; DNA: TGTGCCAGCAGCCCCTTGGACGGCGGGGGCACAGATACGCAGTATTTT; CDR3: CASSPLDGGGTDTQYF
D: -; V: TRBV18; J: TRBJ2-1; size: few; DNA: TGTGCCAGCTCACCACCGGACTTCAATGAGCAGTTCTTC; CDR3: CASSPPDFNEQFF
D: -; V: TRBV19; J: TRBJ1-5; size: few; DNA: TGTGCCAGTAGTATCAATTCAAGGGTTGCCAATCAGCCCCAGCATTTT; CDR3: CASSINSRVANQPQHF
D: -; V: TRBV4-3; J: TRBJ2-1; size: -; DNA: TGCGCCAGCAGCCAAGATTTCACAGCGAGCTCCTACAATGAGCAGTTCTTC; CDR3: CASSQDFTASSYNEQFF
D: TRBD1; V: TRBV9; J: TRBJ2-4; size: many; DNA: TGTGCCAGCAGCGTAGGCCAGACAGGGGCCAAAAACATTCAGTACTTC; CDR3: CASSVGQTGAKNIQYF
D: TRBD1; V: TRBV28; J: TRBJ1-2; size: few; DNA: TGTGCCAGCAGCCCTAGGGACAGGGGGCTTGGCTACACCTTC; CDR3: CASSPRDRGLGYTF
D: TRBD2; V: TRBV29-1; J: TRBJ2-1; size: -; DNA: TGCAGCGTTAGGGGACTAGCGGGAGGTGGTGAGCAGTTCTTC; CDR3: CSVRGLAGGGEQFF
D: -; V: TRBV9; J: TRBJ2-2; size: few; DNA: TGTGCCAGCAGCCCCGGTGCTGGGTTGGGCGGGGAGCTGTTTTTT; CDR3: CASSPGAGLGGELFF
D: -; V: TRBV7-2; J: TRBJ1-3; size: few; DNA: TGTGCCAGCAGTAGGGGGGTTTCTGGAAACACCATATATTTT; CDR3: CASSRGVSGNTIYF
D: -; V: TRBV28; J: TRBJ2-7; size: many; DNA: TGTGCCAGCAGTTTAGAGTCTGACTCCTACGAGCAGTACTTC; CDR3: CASSLESDSYEQYF
D: TRBD1; V: TRBV7-9; J: TRBJ1-3; size: -; DNA: TGTGCCAGCAGTTTAACGACAGGGACGGGAAACACCATATATTTT; CDR3: CASSLTTGTGNTIYF
D: -; V: TRBV4-3; J: TRBJ2-3; size: few; DNA: TGCGCCAGCAGCCAGGCCGGGACCACACGCACAGATACGCAGTATTTT; CDR3: CASSQAGTTRTDTQYF
D: TRBD1; V: TRBV5-6; J: TRBJ2-5; size: few; DNA: TGTGCCAGCAGTTTGGTCGGGGACAGGGCCCAAGAGACCCAGTACTTC; CDR3: CASSLVGDRAQETQYF
D: -; V: TRBV5-1; J: TRBJ2-5; size: few; DNA: TGCGCCAGCAGCTCGGACGGGACACAAGAGACCCAGTACTTC; CDR3: CASSSDGTQETQYF
D: TRBD2; V: TRBV7-9; J: TRBJ2-7; size: once; DNA: TGTGCCAGCAGCTTAGCTCCTGGGCGGGAGGGCTACGAGCAGTACTTC; CDR3: CASSLAPGREGYEQYF
D: -; V: TRBV6-5; J: TRBJ1-5; size: few; DNA: TGTGCCAGCAGTACTCGACTCGATCAGCCCCAGCATTTT; CDR3: CASSTRLDQPQHF
D: TRBD2; V: TRBV10-3; J: TRBJ2-2; size: few; DNA: TGTGCCATCAGTGCGGGACTAAACACCGGGGAGCTGTTTTTT; CDR3: CAISAGLNTGELFF
D: TRBD1; V: TRBV7-2; J: TRBJ2-1; size: few; DNA: TGTGCCAGCAGCATAAGACAGGGGTCGAACAATGAGCAGTTCTTC; CDR3: CASSIRQGSNNEQFF
D: TRBD1; V: TRBV7-9; J: TRBJ2-5; size: many; DNA: TGTGCCAGCAGCGTACAGGGGTCCGAGACCCAGTACTTC; CDR3: CASSVQGSETQYF
D: -; V: TRBV7-9; J: TRBJ2-7; size: -; DNA: TGTGCCAGCAGCTCTATGGGGGAATCATCCTACGAGCAGTACTTC; CDR3: CASSSMGESSYEQYF
D: -; V: TRBV6-1; J: TRBJ2-1; size: few; DNA: TGTGCCAGCAGTGAAGTGGTAGGGGGAAATGAGCAGTTCTTC; CDR3: CASSEVVGGNEQFF